This passage covers 27 T cell receptor beta chains from one sample sequenced in a study of identical twins. TCRdb called the 5' RACE reads again in MiXCR, with one record for every CDR3 protein. The profile shows approximately 700,000 distinct CDR3 sequences, about 18% of them singletons. These data were also filed under a second study, of T cells expressing NK-cell markers.

The material sequenced was PBMCs. These receptor sequences come from a woman aged 18-30 years in good health.

This clonotype was seen ten or more times. The chain links TRBV20-1 to TRBJ1-1; TRBD1 might be the D (6 bases). The CDR3 length is 13 residues. Germline V CDR1 and CDR2: DFQATT, SNEGSKA (reference sequence). The V and J ends lost 3 bases and 3 bases respectively, with 11 bases between them. CDR3 sequence reads: CSARVRGDTEAFF. The CDR3 nucleotides read TGCAGTGCTAGGGTGAGGGGGGACACTGAAGCTTTCTTT.

In this sample, this clonotype turned up a few times. This sequence joins TRBV5-1 and TRBJ2-1; D gene ambiguous. The CDR3 totals 13 residues. The germline V gene encodes CDR1 SGHRS and CDR2 YFSETQ. Trimming left V 3 bases short and J 0 bases short, with 4 bases between. The CDR3 bases are TGCGCCAGCAGCTCTCCCTCCTACAATGAGCAGTTCTTC. It is translated as CASSSPSYNEQFF.

The V and J genes are TRBV6-5 and TRBJ2-1, with unresolved D. V lost 2 bases and J 5 bases, leaving 13 bases between the germline ends. Looked up from germline, CDR1 is MNHEY and CDR2 is SVGAGI. The CDR3 contains 15 residues. The CDR3 nucleotides read TGTGCCAGCAGTTACGGGCCGAACCCCGACAATGAGCAGTTCTTC. It codes for CASSYGPNPDNEQFF.

The chain recombines TRBV10-3 with TRBJ1-2; the match to TRBD1 covers 7 bases. V trimming: 6 bases; J trimming: 0 bases; junction bases outside the gene matches: 4. The germline CDR1 and CDR2 sequences are ENHRY and SYGVKD. The CDR3 extends over 14 amino acids. CDR3 sequence: CAIRRQGPNYGYTF. DNA of the CDR3: TGTGCCATCAGGAGACAGGGACCTAACTATGGCTACACCTTC.

The V gene is TRBV5-5, the J gene TRBJ1-1, with D tentatively TRBD1 (6 bases). Per germline, CDR1 SGHKS and CDR2 YYEKEE (reference sequence). The V end was cut by 2 bases, the J end by 8 bases, with 13 bases between. The length of the CDR3 is 13 residues. This CDR3 reads CASSFIPGTEAFF. For the CDR3, the DNA is TGTGCCAGCAGCTTCATTCCAGGGACAGAAGCTTTCTTT.

For this clonotype: One base away lies a much larger clone, so this may be a sequencing read error. The chain recombines TRBV7-8 with TRBJ2-1; D gene uncertain. Per the germline V gene, CDR1 is SGHVS and CDR2 is FQNEAQ. The CDR3 has 15 amino acids. The ends were cut back, 2 bases at V and 1 base at J, with 9 bases in the middle. This CDR3 reads CASSLNGVSYNEQFF. For the CDR3, the DNA is TGTGCCAGCAGCTTAAATGGGGTATCCTACAATGAGCAGTTCTTC.

Only a few counts were recorded for this clonotype. The V call is TRBV12-3 or TRBV12-4, the J call TRBJ2-7, with D possibly TRBD1 on 5 matching bases. The CDR3 covers 16 residues. Trimming removed 6 bases from V and 1 base from J, with 19 bases in between. The CDR3 nucleotides read TGTGCCAGCAGCCACGCTGTATCAGGGCGGTCCTACGAGCAGTACTTC. It is translated as CASSHAVSGRSYEQYF.

The CDR3 here is CASSRRVGTEAFF. CDR3 coding DNA: TGTGCCAGCAGCCGACGAGTGGGGACTGAAGCTTTCTTT. The rearrangement joins TRBV6-4 to TRBJ1-1; D is undetermined. V was shortened by 6 bases and J by 5 bases, with 13 bases between the two germline ends. The V gene's germline CDR1 is MRHNA and CDR2 SNTAGT. The CDR3 has 13 amino acids.

The chain has TRBV12-5 and TRBJ2-7; 11 bases are a match to TRBD2. CDR3 length: 15 residues. Trimming removed 5 bases from V and 1 base from J; junction bases left unmatched: 4. CDR1 is LGHNT and CDR2 is FRNRAP in the germline V gene. The CDR3 region has the DNA TGTGCTAGTGGTAACGGACTAGCGGGTTCCTACGAGCAGTACTTC. This encodes CASGNGLAGSYEQYF.

This sequence joins TRBV20-1 and TRBJ1-2; TRBD1 matches 8 bases. Germline CDR1 reads DFQATT; CDR2 reads SNEGSKA (reference sequence). This CDR3 has 16 residues. Trimming at V came to 0 bases and at J to 4 bases, leaving 10 bases not matched to a gene. CDR3 bases: TGCAGTGCTAGAGATCTGGGACAGGAACTTTTCTATGGCTACACCTTC. It yields the protein CSARDLGQELFYGYTF.

V gene TRBV7-9 combines with J gene TRBJ2-7; 8 positions match TRBD2. The CDR3 covers 14 residues. V shed 5 bases and J 5 bases; nucleotides not matched to a gene: 8. Germline lookup yields CDR1 SEHNR and CDR2 FQNEAQ (reference sequence). CDR3 in DNA: TGTGCCAGCAGCCATAGCGGGATAAGCAACGAGCAGTACTTC. This translates into CASSHSGISNEQYF.

The chain uses TRBV29-1 and TRBJ1-2, with 9 nucleotides matching TRBD1. Trimming took 0 bases from V and 8 from J; bases not matched to a gene: 7. Germline CDR1 SQVTM, CDR2 ANQGSEA. The CDR3 runs to 14 residues. The CDR3 DNA reads as TGCAGCGTTGAAGAAGGGGACAGGGTTCGGGGCTACACCTTC. Protein sequence: CSVEEGDRVRGYTF.

The chain carries TRBV15 and TRBJ2-2, with unresolved D. The germline gives CDR1 LNHNV, CDR2 YYDKDF (reference sequence). This CDR3 is 13 amino acids long. Trimming pared 4 bases from V and 4 bases from J, leaving 7 bases between. The CDR3 reads CATSTAPTGELFF. The CDR3 nucleotides are TGTGCCACCAGCACAGCTCCCACCGGGGAGCTGTTTTTT. The full variable domain, its missing parts supplied by reference TRBV15 and TRBJ2-2, is DAMVIQNPRYQVTQFGKPVTLSCSQTLNHNVMYWYQQKSSQAPKLLFHYYDKDFNNEADTPDNFQSRRPNTSFCFLDIRSPGLGDTAMYLCATSTAPTGELFFGEGSRLTVL.

In this sample, this clonotype turned up a few times. The V and J genes are TRBV6-2 or TRBV6-3 and TRBJ2-5; 12 bases agree with TRBD2. With 0 bases clipped from V and 5 bases from J, the junction kept 7 bases outside the gene matches. Germline lookup yields CDR1 MNHEY and CDR2 SVGEGT. This CDR3 region has 17 residues. The CDR3 coding sequence is TGTGCCAGCAGTTACTCGATGACTAGCGGGAGTCCGGAGACCCAGTACTTC. Amino acid sequence: CASSYSMTSGSPETQYF.

The genes are TRBV5-8 and TRBJ2-2; unclear D gene. Germline-derived CDR1 and CDR2 are SGHTS and YDEGEE. This CDR3 comprises 14 residues. Trimming shortened V by 4 bases and J by 4 bases, and 11 bases separated the two germline ends. CDR3 sequence: CASSGASGTGELFF. CDR3 in DNA: TGTGCCAGCAGCGGAGCGTCGGGCACCGGGGAGCTGTTTTTT.

The chain joins TRBV6-1 to TRBJ2-3, with D possibly being TRBD2 (6 bases). The CDR3 totals 16 residues. V lost 7 bases to trimming and J lost 3 bases, with 20 bases between them. Germline V gene lookup returns CDR1 MNHNS and CDR2 SASEGT. CDR3 DNA sequence: TGTGCCAGCAATAAGAAACGGGGCGGGATAACAGATACGCAGTATTTT. It translates to CASNKKRGGITDTQYF.

The chain combines TRBV7-2 with TRBJ2-7; a weak D match, TRBD2 (5 bases). Germline V gene data show CDR1 as SGHTA and CDR2 as FQGNSA. CDR3 size: 15 residues. Trimming pared 1 base from V and 0 bases from J, leaving 10 bases between. CDR3: CASSLVASASYEQYF. In DNA form, the CDR3 reads TGTGCCAGCAGCTTAGTAGCGTCGGCCTCCTACGAGCAGTACTTC.

The chain has TRBV6-1 and TRBJ2-7; D tentatively fits TRBD1 or TRBD2 (7 bases each). The CDR3 is 15 residues long. V was trimmed by 6 bases and J by 5 bases, leaving 20 bases between them. From germline, CDR1 is MNHNS and CDR2 SASEGT. The CDR3 DNA reads as TGTGCCAGCAGGAAGGGGGAGGGGGCTTTGAACGAGCAGTACTTC. Amino acid sequence: CASRKGEGALNEQYF.

This clonotype has only a few counts. The rearrangement links TRBV4-3 to TRBJ2-1; D not resolved. Per the germline V gene, CDR1 is LGHNA and CDR2 is YSLEER. The CDR3 has 12 residues. The V end was cut by 4 bases, the J end by 10 bases, with 11 bases between. The CDR3, as DNA: TGCGCCAGCAGCCGGCCCTCCGCAGAGCAGTTCTTC. The encoded protein is CASSRPSAEQFF.

This chain uses TRBV12-3 or TRBV12-4 with TRBJ2-1; tentative D call: TRBD1 (6 bases). The CDR3 length is 11 residues. Between the trimmed V and J ends, which lost 6 bases and 7 bases, there was a span of 7 bases. The CDR3 here is CASSGQNEQFF. The DNA for the CDR3 is TGTGCCAGCAGCGGACAGAATGAGCAGTTCTTC.

The CDR3 spells CASTGTGPIYF. The CDR3 nucleotides read TGTGCCAGCACCGGGACCGGGCCAATCTACTTC. This chain links TRBV12-3 or TRBV12-4 with TRBJ2-5, with D perhaps being TRBD1 or TRBD2 (5 bases each). The CDR3 is 11 amino acids. Trimming removed 7 bases at V and 14 bases at J, with 17 bases between.

This clonotype has a handful of counts. V is TRBV20-1 and J is TRBJ2-2, with 7 bases identical to TRBD2. Germline loops: CDR1 DFQATT, CDR2 SNEGSKA (reference sequence). V lost 6 bases, J lost 5 bases, and 6 bases stayed unmatched. The CDR3 runs 13 residues. The CDR3 spells CSARGRGTGELFF. DNA for the CDR3: TGCAGTGCGCGAGGGAGGGGAACCGGGGAGCTGTTTTTT.

This clonotype came up a few times. The chain recombines TRBV29-1 with TRBJ2-5; D not certain. Trimming took 8 bases from V and 4 from J, leaving 20 bases between them. There are 14 residues in the CDR3. Looked up from germline, CDR1 is SQVTM and CDR2 is ANQGSEA. The DNA for the CDR3 is TGCAGCTATTATAGCCCGGCAGCCGGAGAGACCCAGTACTTC. It yields the protein CSYYSPAAGETQYF.

This clonotype was recorded a few times. J is TRBJ2-2 and V is TRBV7-9; D is possibly TRBD2 (6 bases). Trimming took off 8 bases at V and 3 bases at J, with 13 bases between the two ends. Germline CDR1 is SEHNR and CDR2 is FQNEAQ (reference sequence). The CDR3 contains 14 residues. CDR3 loop: CASHPGGHTGELFF. The DNA of the CDR3 is TGTGCCAGCCATCCCGGGGGTCACACCGGGGAGCTGTTTTTT.

This clonotype came up a few times. The gene calls are TRBV29-1 and TRBJ1-2; D is unclear. The germline V and J ends were trimmed by 8 bases and 7 bases, with 17 bases remaining between them. This CDR3 contains 12 residues. Germline V CDR1 and CDR2: SQVTM, ANQGSEA. The CDR3 region is CSSIREGLGYTF. The CDR3 bases are TGCAGCTCGATTAGGGAAGGACTTGGCTACACCTTC. Using reference TRBV29-1 and TRBJ1-2 for the parts outside the CDR3, the full variable domain is SAVISQKPSRDICQRGTSLTIQCQVDSQVTMMFWYRQQPGQSLTLIATANQGSEATYESGFVIDKFPISRPNLTFSTLTVSNMSPEDSSIYLCSSIREGLGYTFGSGTRLTVV.

This clonotype was seen a few times. The gene calls are TRBV29-1 and TRBJ1-1; D unresolved. Looked up from germline, CDR1 is SQVTM and CDR2 is ANQGSEA. V was clipped by 7 bases and J by 4 bases, with 13 bases between them. This CDR3 region has 12 residues. CDR3 protein: CSALGGSTEAFF. The CDR3, as DNA: TGCAGCGCCCTCGGAGGATCCACTGAAGCTTTCTTT.

V gene TRBV3-1 combines with J gene TRBJ2-1, with a weak D call TRBD2 (5 bases). V was clipped by 3 bases and J by 5 bases, with 8 bases between them. CDR3 size: 13 residues. CDR1 is LGHDT, CDR2 YNNKEL, per germline (reference sequence). CDR3: CASSQGSHNEQFF. In DNA form, the CDR3 reads TGTGCCAGCAGCCAGGGGAGTCACAATGAGCAGTTCTTC.